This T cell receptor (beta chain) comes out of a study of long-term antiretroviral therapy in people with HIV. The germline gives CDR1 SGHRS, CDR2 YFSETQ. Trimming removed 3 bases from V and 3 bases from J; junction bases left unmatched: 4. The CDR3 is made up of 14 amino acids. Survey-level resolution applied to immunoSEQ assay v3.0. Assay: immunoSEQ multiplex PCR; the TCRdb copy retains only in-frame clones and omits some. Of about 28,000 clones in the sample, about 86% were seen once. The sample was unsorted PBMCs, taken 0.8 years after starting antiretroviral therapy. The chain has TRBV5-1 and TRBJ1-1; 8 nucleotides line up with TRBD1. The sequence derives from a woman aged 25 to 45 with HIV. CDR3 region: CASSWTGSHTEAFF. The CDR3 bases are TGCGCCAGCAGCTGGACAGGGTCGCACACTGAAGCTTTCTTT.